The entry below gives a single T cell receptor (beta chain) sequence along with its context. This clone was detected once. This clone's antigen is unknown. One base away there is no much larger clone; base qualities are not given. The immunoSEQ Assay was used to sequence TCRbeta CDR3 regions. After extraction, genomic DNA underwent amplification by bias-controlled multiplex PCR, followed by high-throughput sequencing. In the authors' own workflow: To quantify the absolute abundance of every unique TCRbeta CDR3 region, sequences were collapsed and filtered. T cell fraction was estimated by normalization of TCRbeta template counts to usable DNA, with usable DNA being measured through amplification of reference genes present in all nucleated cells. Repertoire TCRs were annotated as SARS-CoV-2-specific when V gene, CDR3 amino acid sequence and J gene were exactly matched to a known reactive TCR set. The reference SARS-CoV-2 TCR set came from MIRA and was filtered for enrichment in COVID-19-positive ImmuneCODE repertoires, removing public or cross-reactive TCRs. Using the MIRA antigens, annotated TCRs were further analysed by specific ORF or by position within an ORF. Breadth was defined as the number of annotated unique rearrangements divided by the total number of unique productive rearrangements, and depth was defined as the summed frequency of the annotated unique rearrangements. Two-sided Wilcoxon rank-sum tests were applied when comparing TCR breadth between groups. This immuneACCESS table, as held by TCRdb, lists in-frame sequences with V and J called but not all clones. Of the missing ones, under half trace to an unresolved V gene in checked studies; the others have no known cause. The DNA gave D and trimming, while V, J and clone size come from that table. For this sample the table gives 300,000 to 350,000 clones, of which around four fifths were detected only once. The ten most abundant clones make up under 2.5% of the sample.

V and J are truncated by 1 base and 3 bases respectively, leaving an intervening sequence of 15 bases. The germline V gene provides CDR1 MNHEY and CDR2 SVGAGI. Reading from cysteine to phenylalanine, the CDR3 counts 16 amino acids. Only CDR3 DNA remains: 48 bases, in frame from the first base. These data are taken from a study of Ad26.COV2.S vaccination and SARS-CoV-2 variants (dated by TCRdb to the early 2020s). Study-wide context: Vaccine-arm donors were drawn from COV1001, a multicentre, randomized, double-blind, placebo-controlled phase I-IIa trial of Ad26.COV2.S in healthy adults. The specificity and breadth of SARS-CoV-2-reactive T cell receptors after Ad26.COV2.S vaccination were assessed by TCRbeta repertoire sequencing. Investigators did not know the trial group allocation while performing experiments and assessing outcomes. Ad26.COV2.S was given intramuscularly at 5x10^10 or 1x10^11 viral particles, as a single shot or as two shots 56 days apart. Participants in the trial were split at random into five groups of five each, receiving low-dose or high-dose Ad26.COV2.S once or twice, or else placebo on both occasions. The TCR-sequenced set comprised around 32 samples: approximately 20 Ad26.COV2.S vaccine recipients, 5 placebo recipients and 8 SARS-CoV-2 convalescent individuals. The paper's findings and limits, for the study overall: Vaccine and placebo recipients had comparable non-spike TCR breadth, which fits with the vaccine containing only spike. The authors noted that the TCR breadth and depth analyses may have underestimated total T cell responses. After vaccination, spike-specific CD8+ and CD4+ T cell responses were reported to show substantial breadth. Comparing responses between vaccine doses or regimens was not something the study was powered to do. Higher spike-specific TCR breadth was observed in Ad26.COV2.S recipients than in placebo recipients (P = 0.0014).

The treatment or condition tag for this specimen amounts to: over 15 received Ad26.COV2.S at low or high dose, single or two shots; roughly five received placebo; per-sample allocation not given. Repertoires of vaccine and placebo recipients were sequenced from samples collected on day 63 after the first injection. In Cohort 1b, about 27 adults aged 18-55 years were enrolled at a single site in Boston, USA, between 29 July and 7 August 2020. Ad26.COV2.S consisted of a replication-incompetent adenovirus type 26 vector by which a prefusion-stabilized SARS-CoV-2 spike protein from the original Wuhan strain was expressed.

The chain links TRBV6-5 with TRBJ1-2; the D segment could be TRBD1, given 6 matching bases. The sequencing here drew on peripheral blood, taken in a trial of Ad26.COV2.S vaccine versus placebo. The TCR comes from a person between 18 and 59 years old who received the Ad26.COV2.S COVID-19 vaccine or a placebo. The base sequence is TGTGCCAGCAGTTACTTGGGCTGGGGGCAGGACTATGGCTACACCTTC. Its protein reads: CASSYLGWGQDYGYTF.